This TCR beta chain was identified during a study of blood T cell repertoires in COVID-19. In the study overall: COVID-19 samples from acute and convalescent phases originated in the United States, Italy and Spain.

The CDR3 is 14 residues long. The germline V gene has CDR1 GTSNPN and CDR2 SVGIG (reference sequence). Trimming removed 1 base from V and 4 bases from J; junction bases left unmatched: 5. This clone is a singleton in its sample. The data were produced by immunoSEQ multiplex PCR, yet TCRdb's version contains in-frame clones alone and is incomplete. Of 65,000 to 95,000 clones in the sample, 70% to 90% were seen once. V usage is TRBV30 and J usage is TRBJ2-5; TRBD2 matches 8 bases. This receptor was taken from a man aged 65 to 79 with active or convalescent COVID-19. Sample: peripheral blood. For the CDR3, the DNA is TGTGCCTGGAGTGAGGTAGCGGGGCTAGAGACCCAGTACTTC. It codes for CAWSEVAGLETQYF.